This TCR beta chain derives from a study of blood T cell repertoires in COVID-19. V shed 5 bases and J 1 base; nucleotides not matched to a gene: 6. In germline, CDR1 is SEHNR, CDR2 FQNEAQ (reference sequence). This CDR3 is 16 amino acids long. Participants were placed into cohorts based on the clinical history they reported. Source study methods: Nucleated cell counts were estimated from reference gene primer amplification. This table comes from immunoSEQ multiplex PCR, and its TCRdb copy is limited to in-frame clones, with some not included. V and J calls and clone size are those listed in that table; D and trimming were worked out from the DNA. The sample gives 380,000 or so clones, approximately 88% of which show up once; around 0.91% is in the top ten.

The rearrangement links TRBV7-9 to TRBJ1-2; 11 nucleotides match TRBD1. Sequenced material: PBMCs or T cells enriched from blood (not recorded which). The TCR sequence derives from a woman in her twenties or thirties with acute COVID-19. CDR3 amino acids: CASSARTGGVNYGYTF. CDR3 in DNA: TGTGCCAGCAGCGCACGGACAGGGGGCGTTAACTATGGCTACACCTTC.